This TCR beta chain derives from a study of T cell repertoires in cytomegalovirus infection. The overall study: Public TCR beta signatures indicated both CMV infection and matching HLA type.

TCRdb ran MiXCR on the reads and lists one entry per CDR3 protein. The sample records hundreds of thousands of distinct CDR3 sequences, approximately 24% being singletons. Findings and caveats of the study: Summed frequency of public TCR beta families distinguished CMV carriers with the relevant HLA. Across the ex vivo response, the dominant clonotypes were HLA-C-restricted CMV-specific TCR beta clonotypes.

The CDR3 is 13 residues long. J gave up 7 bases and V 9 bases, and 8 bases lay outside the gene matches. CDR1 is ENHRY and CDR2 is SYGVKD in the germline V gene. Concerning this clonotype itself: No antigen is known for it.

This clonotype was obtained from a human donor in good health (CMV status not recorded). Some clones in this sample may be carry-over from other donors' samples. The V and J genes are TRBV10-3 and TRBJ1-5; the match to TRBD1 covers 8 bases. What was sequenced was CD8+ T cells from PBMCs. CDR3 sequence reads: CAISDRGAQPQHF. In DNA form, the CDR3 reads TGTGCCATAAGCGACAGGGGTGCCCAGCCCCAGCATTTT.